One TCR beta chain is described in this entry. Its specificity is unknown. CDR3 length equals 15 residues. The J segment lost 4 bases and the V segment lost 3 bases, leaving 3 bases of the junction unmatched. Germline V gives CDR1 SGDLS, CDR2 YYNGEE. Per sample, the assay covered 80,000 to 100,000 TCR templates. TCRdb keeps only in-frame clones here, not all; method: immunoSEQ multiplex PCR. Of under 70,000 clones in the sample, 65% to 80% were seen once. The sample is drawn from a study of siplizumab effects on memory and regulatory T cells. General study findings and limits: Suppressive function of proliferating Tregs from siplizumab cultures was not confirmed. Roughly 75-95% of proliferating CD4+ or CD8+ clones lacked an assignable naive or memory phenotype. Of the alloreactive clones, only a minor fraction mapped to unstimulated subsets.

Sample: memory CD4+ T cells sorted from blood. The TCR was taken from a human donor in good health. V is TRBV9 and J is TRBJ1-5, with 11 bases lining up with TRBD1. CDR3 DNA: TGTGCCAGCAGCGGGGGACAGGGGGAAAATCAGCCCCAGCATTTT. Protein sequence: CASSGGQGENQPQHF.